This entry lists 3 T cell receptor beta chains sequenced from one sample in a study of CD8+ T cells in alopecia areata. RNA extraction was followed by reverse transcription into cDNA, which acted as the sequencing template. Assay: immunoSEQ multiplex PCR; the TCRdb copy retains only in-frame clones and omits some. This record lists 2,500 to 3,000 clones, none seen once only, and the top ten clones contain approximately 40%. Sample: lesional skin. These receptors all come from a C3H/HeJ mouse with alopecia areata. This strain has MHC haplotype H2-k.

This clone was detected ten times or more. A far larger clone lies a single base away; this is likely a read error. The listed genes are named as in mouse. The missing CDR3 end, 4 residues past where the read stops, is filled in from the germline J gene. J is TRBJ2-3 and V is TRBV31; D might be TRBD2 (6 bases). This CDR3 has 15 amino acids. Germline CDR1 reads GKSSPN; CDR2 reads SITVG. Trimming stripped 3 bases from V and 1 base from J, with 14 bases between. CDR3 bases read: TGTGCCTGGAGCCCCAACTGGGCGGGTGCAGAA. Translating it yields CAWSPNWAGAE. The CDR3 as a whole reads CAWSPNWAGAETLYF. Filled out from reference TRBV31 and TRBJ2-3, the complete variable domain reads AQTIHQWPVAEIKAVGSPLSLGCTIKGKSSPNLYWYWQATGGTLQQLFYSITVGQVESVVQLNLSASRPKDDQFILSTEKLLLSHSGFYLCAWSPNWAGAETLYFGSGTRLTVL.

This clone was seen at least ten times. The genes and germline here are from mouse. The read gets to within 4 residues of the CDR3 end, and the germline J gene fills in the rest. The chain carries TRBV19 and TRBJ1-1, with 7 bases identical to TRBD1. CDR1 FNHDT and CDR2 SITEND come from the germline V gene (reference sequence). Losses at the gene ends were 5 bases for V and 4 bases for J; bases not matched to a gene: 8. The CDR3 length is 14 residues. Incomplete CDR3 DNA: TGTGCCAGCAGGGACAGGCGGGGACTCACA. It is translated as CASRDRRGLT. In full, the CDR3 reads CASRDRRGLTEVFF.

This clone was observed many times. The germline and genes are mouse ones. The read finishes 4 residues shy of the CDR3 end, and the germline J gene is used to complete it. This chain connects TRBV29 to TRBJ1-1; no clear D gene. CDR1 MSHET and CDR2 SYDVDS come from the germline V gene. The CDR3 runs to 11 residues. The V gene lost 7 bases and the J gene lost 1 base, with 4 bases spanning the gap. CDR3 protein: CASIRNTEVFF. The CDR3 DNA, read in part, is TGTGCTAGCATCAGAAACACA. The variable domain in full, with the rest retrieved from reference TRBV29 and TRBJ1-1, is DMKVTQMPRYLIKRMGENVLLECGQDMSHETMYWYRQDPGLGLQLIYISYDVDSNSEGDIPKGYRVSRKKREHFSLILDSAKTNQTSVYFCASIRNTEVFFGKGTRLTVV.